This T cell receptor beta chain was identified during a study of monozygotic twins with inflammatory bowel disease. The CDR3 extends over 16 amino acids. Germline CDR1 SGHRS, CDR2 YFSETQ. Eight cDNA synthesis reactions were run for every sample. With around 15 and 9 cycles respectively, two nested PCRs were carried out on TCRalpha and TCRbeta cDNA. TCRdb re-called the 5' RACE reads and shows each CDR3 protein once, DNA omitted. Recorded for this sample: 200,000 to 250,000 distinct CDR3 sequences. The TCR originated in a human donor with ulcerative colitis or Crohn's disease, or a healthy co-twin of an affected twin (not recorded which). Sequenced input: blood. The chain has TRBV5-1 and TRBJ2-1. The CDR3 is CASSLEDRSSYNEQFF.